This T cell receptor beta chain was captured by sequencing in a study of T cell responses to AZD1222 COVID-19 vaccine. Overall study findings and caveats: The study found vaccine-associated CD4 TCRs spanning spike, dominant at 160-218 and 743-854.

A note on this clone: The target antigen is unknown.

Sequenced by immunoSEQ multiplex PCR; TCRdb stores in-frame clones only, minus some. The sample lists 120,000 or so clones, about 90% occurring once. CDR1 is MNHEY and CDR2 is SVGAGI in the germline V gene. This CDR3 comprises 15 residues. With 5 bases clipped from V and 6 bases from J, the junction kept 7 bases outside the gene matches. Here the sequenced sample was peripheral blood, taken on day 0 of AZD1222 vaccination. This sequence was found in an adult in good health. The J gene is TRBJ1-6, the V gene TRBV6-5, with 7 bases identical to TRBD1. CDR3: CASSPTGVANSPLHF. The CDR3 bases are TGTGCCAGCAGTCCCACAGGGGTTGCTAATTCACCCCTCCACTTT.